This entry concerns a single T cell receptor beta chain. Antigen: not known. The data derive from a study of T cells in Graves' hyperthyroidism and ophthalmopathy. Whole-study findings and limits: Ophthalmopathy, which appeared later, was predicted by the model a median 6.5 months before onset. Through a model of 13 V-J features, ophthalmopathy was separated from stable hyperthyroidism. Most clonotypes that expanded in the thyroid above 0.001 also showed up in blood.

The germline V gene encodes CDR1 SGHTA and CDR2 FQGNSA. This CDR3 is built from 15 residues. The V segment lost 1 base and the J segment 10 bases; nucleotides outside the gene matches: 12. Diagnosing involved the use of clinical symptoms, serum thyroxine and TRAb, thyroid ultrasound and orbital computed tomography. Amplification targeted TCR beta CDR3 regions from RNA transcripts. First-round RT-PCR of the TCR CDR3 relied on the HTBI primer set. MiXCR, run by TCRdb on the multiplex PCR reads, gives a single entry per CDR3 protein. The sample yields 450,000 to 700,000 distinct CDR3 sequences, about 43% seen once.

This chain connects TRBV7-2 to TRBJ1-1; 7 positions agree with TRBD1. This clonotype was obtained from an adult woman with Graves' disease, either hyperthyroidism or ophthalmopathy (not recorded which). The sequenced sample was peripheral blood or thyroid tissue (not recorded which). The CDR3, as DNA: TGTGCCAGCAGCTTAGAGGACCTGAACAGGGGTGTAGCTTTCTTT. Its translation is CASSLEDLNRGVAFF.